Each of the 26 T cell receptor beta chains below was sequenced from the same sample in a study of beta chain features in type 1 diabetes. cDNA synthesis used the whole RNA isolate, giving expressed TCRB sequences. The data were produced by immunoSEQ multiplex PCR, yet TCRdb's version contains in-frame clones alone and is incomplete. The profile shows roughly 610,000 clones, 15% of them singletons. The sample comprised naive CD4+ T cells from blood. Receptor source: a man aged 18-30 years in good health.

The chain carries TRBV29-1 and TRBJ1-2; D remains ambiguous. Germline-derived CDR1 and CDR2 are SQVTM and ANQGSEA. CDR3 size: 11 residues. The germline V and J ends were trimmed by 3 bases and 2 bases, with 4 bases remaining between them. CDR3: CSVDRNYGYTF. In DNA, the CDR3 is TGCAGCGTTGACAGAAACTATGGCTACACCTTC.

This clone was counted between two and nine times. V gene TRBV25-1 combines with J gene TRBJ2-3; D may be TRBD1 or TRBD2 (5 bases each). Germline V lookup: CDR1 MGHDK, CDR2 SYGVNS. This CDR3 is 14 amino acids long. With 7 bases removed from V and 3 bases from J, the gap between germline ends came to 14 bases. CDR3 protein: CASTIGTDTDTQYF. CDR3 nucleotides: TGTGCCAGCACGATCGGGACGGATACAGATACGCAGTATTTT.

There are a few counts of this clone. The genes are TRBV5-1 and TRBJ2-6; a possible D gene is TRBD2 (6 bases). The CDR3 extends over 16 amino acids. Between the trimmed V and J ends, which lost 0 bases and 0 bases, there was a span of 7 bases. CDR1 is SGHRS and CDR2 is YFSETQ in the germline V gene. The CDR3 sequence: CASSLAGSSGANVLTF. CDR3 nucleotide sequence: TGCGCCAGCAGCTTGGCCGGGAGCTCTGGGGCCAACGTCCTGACTTTC. Combining the CDR3 with reference TRBV5-1 and TRBJ2-6 gives the whole variable domain KAGVTQTPRYLIKTRGQQVTLSCSPISGHRSVSWYQQTPGQGLQFLFEYFSETQRNKGNFPGRFSGRQFSNSRSEMNVSTLELGDSALYLCASSLAGSSGANVLTFGAGSRLTVL.

In its sample, this clone was seen a few times. This chain joins TRBV5-4 and TRBJ2-5; D uncertain. Germline lookup yields CDR1 SGHNT and CDR2 YYREEE (reference sequence). Trimming left V 2 bases short and J 3 bases short, with 8 bases between. The CDR3 covers 13 residues. The CDR3 bases are TGTGCCAGCAGCTTAGTCAAAGAAGAGACCCAGTACTTC. This encodes CASSLVKEETQYF.

The chain has TRBV7-2 and TRBJ2-7; no firm D call. Deletions cut 1 base from V and 4 bases from J, with 8 bases between. Looked up from germline, CDR1 is SGHTA and CDR2 is FQGNSA. The CDR3 contains 13 residues. In nucleotides, the CDR3 is TGTGCCAGCAGCTTAGGGTGGCGGTACGAGCAGTACTTC. It translates to CASSLGWRYEQYF. The full variable domain, in which reference TRBV7-2 and TRBJ2-7 provide the parts outside the CDR3, is GAGVSQSPSNKVTEKGKDVELRCDPISGHTALYWYRQSLGQGLEFLIYFQGNSAPDKSGLPSDRFSAERTGGSVSTLTIQRTQQEDSAVYLCASSLGWRYEQYFGPGTRLTVT.

This clone has only a few counts. This chain uses TRBV12-5 with TRBJ2-7; D uncertain. CDR1 and CDR2 (germline): LGHNT, FRNRAP. This CDR3 region has 12 residues. V lost 3 bases to trimming and J lost 7 bases, with 10 bases between them. CDR3 bases: TGTGCTAGTGGTTTTAATTCGAAGGAGCAGTACTTC. Amino acids: CASGFNSKEQYF.

This clone was recorded once. The CDR3: CASSKSGAGANVLTF. The CDR3 coding sequence is TGTGCCAGCAGTAAGTCCGGCGCTGGGGCCAACGTCCTGACTTTC. The chain joins TRBV2 to TRBJ2-6, with unresolved D. Germline CDR1 SNHLY, CDR2 FYNNEI. The CDR3 extends over 15 amino acids. V lost 5 bases and J lost 2, with 10 bases in between.

This chain links TRBV6-6 with TRBJ2-5; D is unclear. Trimming removed 2 bases at V and 1 base at J, with 8 bases between. Germline lookup yields CDR1 MNHNY and CDR2 SVGAGI (reference sequence). The CDR3 extends over 14 amino acids. DNA for the CDR3: TGTGCCAGCAGTTACGGTGGCAGCCAAGAGACCCAGTACTTC. Amino acid sequence: CASSYGGSQETQYF.

The chain recombines TRBV29-1 with TRBJ1-1; 8 nucleotides agree with TRBD1. Germline CDR1 SQVTM, CDR2 ANQGSEA. V dropped 1 base and J dropped 0; count of bases not matched to a gene: 16. CDR3 size: 19 residues. CDR3 in amino acids: CSVEGLSRTGKIMNTEAFF. DNA for the CDR3: TGCAGCGTTGAAGGCTTAAGTCGGACAGGGAAAATCATGAACACTGAAGCTTTCTTT.

This clone occurred a few times. The chain joins TRBV5-1 to TRBJ1-2; D is undetermined. The ends were cut back, 4 bases at V and 10 bases at J, with 20 bases in the middle. Germline CDR1 SGHRS, CDR2 YFSETQ. The CDR3 runs to 14 residues. CDR3 sequence: CASSPDGRPEDYTF. DNA for the CDR3: TGCGCCAGCAGCCCCGACGGGCGGCCCGAGGACTACACCTTC. Full variable domain (rest looked up from reference TRBV5-1 and TRBJ1-2): KAGVTQTPRYLIKTRGQQVTLSCSPISGHRSVSWYQQTPGQGLQFLFEYFSETQRNKGNFPGRFSGRQFSNSRSEMNVSTLELGDSALYLCASSPDGRPEDYTFGSGTRLTVV.

The chain is built from TRBV9 and TRBJ2-3; the match to TRBD1 covers 12 bases. The CDR3 is 17 residues long. In germline, CDR1 is SGDLS, CDR2 YYNGEE. V was clipped by 5 bases and J by 3 bases; unmatched bases: 10. CDR3 amino acids: CASSETPGQGATDTQYF. The CDR3 DNA reads as TGTGCCAGCAGTGAGACGCCGGGACAGGGGGCTACAGATACGCAGTATTTT.

V usage is TRBV7-9 and J usage is TRBJ2-1; 9 bases fit TRBD2. From germline, CDR1 is SEHNR and CDR2 FQNEAQ (reference sequence). Trimming at V came to 7 bases and at J to 8 bases, leaving 15 bases not matched to a gene. This CDR3 is built from 16 residues. The DNA of the CDR3 is TGTGCCAGCAAGTTTAAAGGCGGGAGGGCCGAAGATGAGCAGTTCTTC. Translated: CASKFKGGRAEDEQFF.

The rearrangement joins TRBV7-3 to TRBJ2-3; D is perhaps TRBD2 (6 bases). The CDR3 runs 14 residues. V was trimmed by 7 bases and J by 1 base, leaving 12 bases between them. From germline, CDR1 is SGHTA and CDR2 FQGTGA. The CDR3 region is CASKAGSGTDTQYF. Written as DNA, the CDR3 is TGTGCCAGCAAGGCGGGATCGGGCACAGATACGCAGTATTTT.

This clone has more than one count but fewer than ten. This CDR3 is also generated by other DNA sequences in the sample. The chain has TRBV30 and TRBJ2-5; D tentatively reads TRBD1 or TRBD2 (6 bases each). The CDR3 extends over 13 amino acids. Germline CDR1 GTSNPN, CDR2 SVGIG (reference sequence). V lost 5 bases, J lost 7 bases, and 17 bases lay in between. DNA for the CDR3: TGTGCCTGGGCCCGAGGGGGGCGGGGGACCCAGTACTTC. Amino acids: CAWARGGRGTQYF.

J is TRBJ2-7 and V is TRBV6-5; TRBD1 is a possible D gene (6 bases). The CDR3 covers 14 residues. V lost 2 bases, J lost 1 base, and 9 bases lay in between. Germline CDR1 is MNHEY and CDR2 is SVGAGI. The CDR3 reads CASSYKTGSYEQYF. CDR3 in DNA: TGTGCCAGCAGTTACAAAACAGGGTCCTACGAGCAGTACTTC.

This clone was seen a handful of times. The CDR3 loop is CASRVAGATYEQYF. The CDR3 DNA is TGTGCCAGCAGAGTAGCGGGGGCGACCTACGAGCAGTACTTC. The rearrangement joins TRBV6-5 to TRBJ2-7; 9 bases align to TRBD2. The germline CDR1 and CDR2 sequences are MNHEY and SVGAGI. The CDR3 sequence is 14 residues long. The V and J ends lost 6 bases and 2 bases, in that order; junction bases with no gene match: 5.

The V and J genes are TRBV29-1 and TRBJ1-4; 7 bases are shared with TRBD1. The CDR3 has 13 amino acids. Trimming cost V 6 bases and J 8 bases; bases outside gene matches: 9. From germline, CDR1 is SQVTM and CDR2 ANQGSEA. The CDR3 loop reads CSVRTGPGEKLFF. CDR3 coding DNA: TGCAGCGTCCGGACAGGCCCCGGGGAAAAACTGTTTTTT.

This clone was seen more than once but under ten times. This sequence joins TRBV2 and TRBJ2-1; 8 positions match TRBD1. The germline V gene has CDR1 SNHLY and CDR2 FYNNEI. This CDR3 is built from 13 residues. V shed 8 bases and J 9 bases; nucleotides not matched to a gene: 9. The CDR3 DNA follows: TGTGCCAGCGGGGGCAGGGGGCGGAGTGAGCAGTTCTTC. This gives the protein CASGGRGRSEQFF.

The rearrangement links TRBV27 to TRBJ2-7; no definite D call. The germline gives CDR1 MNHEY, CDR2 SMNVEV (reference sequence). V lost 5 bases and J 4 bases, leaving 18 bases between the germline ends. The CDR3 is made up of 15 amino acids. In nucleotides, the CDR3 is TGTGCCAGCAGTCCCAGACACCTAGTCCCATACGAGCAGTACTTC. Residues: CASSPRHLVPYEQYF.

The table lists this clone with a count of one. V and J are TRBV9 and TRBJ1-4, with 11 bases that match TRBD1. V shed 4 bases, J shed 2 bases, and the junction held 10 bases outside the gene matches. This CDR3 has 18 amino acids. The germline V gene has CDR1 SGDLS and CDR2 YYNGEE. CDR3 DNA: TGTGCCAGCAGCCCACGGGACAGGGGGACTTTGACTAATGAAAAACTGTTTTTT. Translating it yields CASSPRDRGTLTNEKLFF.

This clone was detected a few times. The J gene is TRBJ2-7, the V gene TRBV6-1; D might be TRBD1 or TRBD2, each matching 5 bases. There are 14 residues in the CDR3. V lost 6 bases and J lost 2, with 14 bases in between. Germline CDR1 is MNHNS and CDR2 is SASEGT. The CDR3 sequence is CASSLIRDAYEQYF. DNA of the CDR3: TGTGCCAGCAGCCTTATCCGGGACGCCTACGAGCAGTACTTC.

The table lists this clone with many counts. Other DNA sequences of this sample code for an identical CDR3. CDR3 sequence: CASSLSGNTGELFF. The CDR3 bases are TGTGCCAGCAGCTTATCGGGGAACACCGGGGAGCTGTTTTTT. This chain links TRBV7-9 with TRBJ2-2; D gene ambiguous. This CDR3 spans 14 amino acids. V was cut by 2 bases and J by 1 base, with 5 bases left in between. The germline V gene has CDR1 SEHNR and CDR2 FQNEAQ (reference sequence).

The chain recombines TRBV5-1 with TRBJ2-7; TRBD1 or TRBD2 may be the D gene (5 bases each). Trimming removed 1 base at V and 0 bases at J, with 11 bases between. The germline V gene encodes CDR1 SGHRS and CDR2 YFSETQ. This CDR3 has 15 residues. The CDR3 nucleotides read TGCGCCAGCAGCTTGTCCCTTGGGGGCTCCTACGAGCAGTACTTC. This codes for CASSLSLGGSYEQYF.

A few counts support this clone. Here the CDR3 reads CASPPRLTSGSGEQFF. CDR3 nucleotides: TGTGCCAGCCCTCCCCGGTTGACTAGCGGGAGCGGTGAGCAGTTCTTC. The V gene is TRBV28, the J gene TRBJ2-1, with 12 bases lining up with TRBD2. V shed 8 bases, J shed 9 bases, and the junction held 14 bases outside the gene matches. The germline CDR1 and CDR2 sequences are MDHEN and SYDVKM. This CDR3 region has 16 residues.

This clone was counted many times. V and J are TRBV5-4 and TRBJ1-1, with D maybe TRBD1 (6 bases). The germline V and J ends were trimmed by 5 bases and 3 bases, with 14 bases remaining between them. CDR1 and CDR2 from the germline V gene are SGHNT and YYREEE (reference sequence). This CDR3 comprises 14 residues. This CDR3 is CASSRTGRDTEAFF. DNA for the CDR3: TGTGCCAGCAGTAGAACAGGGAGGGACACTGAAGCTTTCTTT.

This chain links TRBV7-6 with TRBJ2-5; D might be TRBD2 (5 bases). Germline CDR1 SGHVS, CDR2 FNYEAQ. The CDR3 has 13 residues. Trimming stripped 4 bases from V and 11 bases from J, with 17 bases between. CDR3 in amino acids: CASSSSRAWEQYF. DNA of the CDR3: TGTGCCAGCAGCTCTTCCCGGGCCTGGGAGCAGTACTTC.